The next 20 T cell receptor beta chains were all read from a single sample in a study of blood T cell repertoires in COVID-19. The repertoire was sequenced with immunoSEQ multiplex PCR; TCRdb's copy has only in-frame clones and lacks some. The data contain more than 110,000 clones, 75% to 80% of them singletons. The specimen was PBMCs or T cells enriched from blood (not recorded which). Receptor source: a woman in her 50s who had recovered from COVID-19.

The chain employs TRBV5-1 and TRBJ2-3; TRBD1 matches at 9 bases. CDR3 length: 15 residues. Germline CDR1 SGHRS, CDR2 YFSETQ. Trimming cost V 3 bases and J 6 bases; bases outside gene matches: 8. The CDR3 nucleotides read TGCGCCAGCAGCTCGGACAGGGGCCCATCGGATACGCAGTATTTT. Protein: CASSSDRGPSDTQYF.

This clone turned up a few times. This rearrangement joins TRBV3-1 (or the pseudogene TRBV3-2) to TRBJ2-3, with 7 positions matching TRBD2. Losses at the gene ends were 3 bases for V and 4 bases for J; bases not matched to a gene: 4. Germline V gene data show CDR1 as LGHDT and CDR2 as YNNKEL (reference sequence). The CDR3 extends over 14 amino acids. The CDR3 DNA reads as TGTGCCAGCAGCCAGCGGGGGAGCGCAGATACGCAGTATTTT. It codes for CASSQRGSADTQYF.

The J gene is TRBJ2-3, the V gene TRBV30, with TRBD2 matching over 7 bases. The CDR3 runs 12 residues. Germline assignment: CDR1 GTSNPN and CDR2 SVGIG (reference sequence). V lost 1 base to trimming and J lost 11 bases; unmatched junction nucleotides: 6. In DNA form, the CDR3 reads TGTGCCTGGAGTGGGTTTGGCGGGAGGCAGTATTTT. This gives the protein CAWSGFGGRQYF.

The CDR3 DNA is TGTGCCAGCAGCTTAGCCCTCACAGGGGGTGGAAACACCATATATTTT. Protein sequence: CASSLALTGGGNTIYF. V gene TRBV11-3 combines with J gene TRBJ1-3; 8 positions match TRBD1. Germline CDR1 and CDR2: SGHNT and YENEEA. This CDR3 has 16 amino acids. With 1 base clipped from V and 3 bases from J, the junction kept 5 bases outside the gene matches. Using reference TRBV11-3 and TRBJ1-3 for the parts outside the CDR3, the full variable domain is EAGVVQSPRYKIIEKKQPVAFWCNPISGHNTLYWYLQNLGQGPELLIRYENEEAVDDSQLPKDRFSAERLKGVDSTLKIQPAELGDSAVYLCASSLALTGGGNTIYFGEGSWLTVV.

The chain recombines TRBV27 with TRBJ2-7; TRBD1 matches at 8 bases. The trim removed 6 bases at V and 4 bases at J, leaving 5 bases unmatched. Germline lookup yields CDR1 MNHEY and CDR2 SMNVEV (reference sequence). This CDR3 has 13 amino acids. CDR3: CASSPGQGYEQYF. The CDR3 DNA is TGTGCCAGCAGCCCTGGACAGGGTTACGAGCAGTACTTC.

This chain connects TRBV11-2 to TRBJ2-7; perhaps TRBD1 as D (5 bases). CDR1 is SGHAT, CDR2 FQNNGV, per germline. V gave up 1 base and J gave up 0 bases, with 10 bases separating them. There are 15 residues in the CDR3. The CDR3 sequence is CASSLGRAASYEQYF. The CDR3 DNA is TGTGCCAGCAGCTTAGGCAGGGCAGCCTCCTACGAGCAGTACTTC.

The genes are TRBV18 and TRBJ1-1; no reliable D call. The germline V gene has CDR1 KGHSH and CDR2 LQKENI. This CDR3 region has 13 residues. V was cut by 4 bases and J by 3 bases, with 9 bases left in between. The CDR3 sequence: CASSLLRDTEAFF. DNA of the CDR3: TGTGCCAGCTCACTCCTGAGGGACACTGAAGCTTTCTTT.

Only one count was recorded for this clone. This chain uses TRBV6-2 or TRBV6-3 with TRBJ2-7; the match to TRBD2 covers 9 bases. The CDR3 runs 15 residues. Trimming took 4 bases from V and 1 from J; bases not matched to a gene: 5. The germline V gene encodes CDR1 MNHEY and CDR2 SVGEGT. The CDR3 reads CASSWGTSSSYEQYF. CDR3 DNA sequence: TGTGCCAGCAGTTGGGGGACTAGCAGTTCCTACGAGCAGTACTTC.

The chain links TRBV4-1 to TRBJ1-1, with D maybe TRBD1 (5 bases). Trimming pared 0 bases from V and 1 base from J, leaving 12 bases between. The CDR3 sequence is 16 residues long. CDR1 and CDR2 (germline): MGHRA, YSYEKL. CDR3 sequence: CASSQEIGGTNTEAFF. Here the CDR3 DNA reads TGCGCCAGCAGCCAAGAAATAGGCGGGACGAACACTGAAGCTTTCTTT.

The genes are TRBV6-5 and TRBJ2-7, with TRBD1 matching 11 bases. The length of the CDR3 is 15 residues. Germline V gene data show CDR1 as MNHEY and CDR2 as SVGAGI. Germline trimming cut 0 bases from V and 9 bases from J; bases unmatched to any gene: 7. The CDR3 here is CASSYSGGQGGRQYF. CDR3 nucleotide sequence: TGTGCCAGCAGTTACTCTGGGGGACAGGGGGGAAGGCAGTACTTC.

V and J are TRBV6-5 and TRBJ1-2; 7 bases line up with TRBD1. The CDR3 loop spans 13 amino acids. After removal of 6 bases from V and 2 bases from J, the junction contained 3 bases not matched to a gene. The germline V gene encodes CDR1 MNHEY and CDR2 SVGAGI. CDR3 region: CASRTGYNYGYTF. For the CDR3, the DNA is TGTGCCAGCAGGACAGGGTACAACTATGGCTACACCTTC.

This chain joins TRBV3-1 (or the pseudogene TRBV3-2) and TRBJ2-3; 8 nucleotides agree with TRBD2. After removal of 0 bases from V and 0 bases from J, the junction contained 5 bases not matched to a gene. CDR1 LGHDT and CDR2 YNNKEL come from the germline V gene (reference sequence). The CDR3 has 17 amino acids. CDR3 coding DNA: TGTGCCAGCAGCCAAGAACGAGGCGGGGGGAGCACAGATACGCAGTATTTT. Translating it yields CASSQERGGGSTDTQYF.

J is TRBJ2-2 and V is TRBV9, with 13 positions matching TRBD2. Germline-derived CDR1 and CDR2 are SGDLS and YYNGEE. After removal of 3 bases from V and 5 bases from J, the junction contained 4 bases not matched to a gene. This CDR3 contains 16 residues. The chain's CDR3 is CASSGTSGSYTGELFF. CDR3 sequence (DNA): TGTGCCAGCAGCGGGACTAGCGGGAGTTATACCGGGGAGCTGTTTTTT.

CDR3 sequence (DNA): TGTGCCAGCAGTCCGGCCTACGAGCAGTACTTC. As protein: CASSPAYEQYF. J is TRBJ2-7 and V is TRBV6-6; D unclear. Germline assignment: CDR1 MNHNY and CDR2 SVGAGI (reference sequence). The CDR3 covers 11 residues. The V gene lost 5 bases and the J gene lost 2 bases, with 4 bases spanning the gap.

The V and J genes are TRBV7-9 and TRBJ1-5; unclear D gene. The V end was cut by 8 bases, the J end by 4 bases, with 12 bases between. This CDR3 has 13 residues. The germline V gene has CDR1 SEHNR and CDR2 FQNEAQ (reference sequence). As DNA, the CDR3 is TGTGCCAGCTGTGTTGACTATAATCAGCCCCAGCATTTT. This gives the protein CASCVDYNQPQHF.

The genes are TRBV25-1 and TRBJ2-2, with 12 positions matching TRBD2. The junction had 10 bases not matched to a gene; V was cut back by 7 bases and J by 1 base. This CDR3 comprises 18 residues. CDR1 is MGHDK, CDR2 SYGVNS, per germline. CDR3 DNA sequence: TGTGCCAGCACCCCCAACCGACTAGCGGGGGAGAACACCGGGGAGCTGTTTTTT. Its translation: CASTPNRLAGENTGELFF.

The chain recombines TRBV6-6 with TRBJ2-7; D uncertain. Per the germline V gene, CDR1 is MNHNY and CDR2 is SVGAGI (reference sequence). Between the trimmed V and J ends, which lost 4 bases and 2 bases, there was a span of 9 bases. The CDR3 is 13 residues long. The CDR3 DNA sequence: TGTGCCAGCAGTTTTTCCGTAACCTACGAGCAGTACTTC. It codes for CASSFSVTYEQYF.

DNA of the CDR3: TGCGCCAGCAGCTTAGACGGGACAGAGGCCACCTACGAGCAGTACTTC. Translating it yields CASSLDGTEATYEQYF. The chain combines TRBV5-1 with TRBJ2-7; 7 bases match TRBD1. V gave up 2 bases and J gave up 2 bases; unmatched junction bases: 10. CDR1 and CDR2 from the germline V gene are SGHRS and YFSETQ. The CDR3 is made up of 16 amino acids.

This clone has a single count. The chain couples TRBV5-1 to TRBJ2-7, with D perhaps matching TRBD2 (6 bases). CDR1 is SGHRS, CDR2 YFSETQ, per germline. CDR3 length equals 14 residues. The V gene lost 0 bases and the J gene lost 3 bases, with 10 bases spanning the gap. CDR3 sequence reads: CASSLAPSDYEQYF. In DNA form, the CDR3 reads TGCGCCAGCAGCTTGGCCCCTAGCGACTACGAGCAGTACTTC. Looking up the rest from reference TRBV5-1 and TRBJ2-7 gives the full variable domain: KAGVTQTPRYLIKTRGQQVTLSCSPISGHRSVSWYQQTPGQGLQFLFEYFSETQRNKGNFPGRFSGRQFSNSRSEMNVSTLELGDSALYLCASSLAPSDYEQYFGPGTRLTVT.

This clone was found a few times. The rearrangement uses TRBV19 and TRBJ2-6; TRBD1 aligns across 8 bases. CDR1 and CDR2 (germline): LNHDA, SQIVND (reference sequence). The CDR3 totals 16 residues. Trimming at V came to 7 bases and at J to 3 bases, leaving 8 bases not matched to a gene. The CDR3 sequence is CASKRSGGNGANVLTF. The CDR3 DNA reads as TGTGCCAGTAAGCGGTCAGGGGGCAATGGGGCCAACGTCCTGACTTTC.